This TCR beta chain was obtained from a study of CD8 T cells in ankylosing spondylitis (dated by TCRdb to 2016 to 2017). Notes on the research overall: To find TCR variants linked to disease, the study profiled T cell receptor beta repertoires in ankylosing spondylitis patients and healthy donors. The full study cohort comprised around 23 ankylosing spondylitis patients and about a hundred healthy donors. Peripheral blood was sampled, and synovial fluid was also collected from ankylosing spondylitis patients.

The paper as a whole reports these results and caveats: Significant enrichment of the disease-linked clones was reported in matched synovial fluid samples from ankylosing spondylitis patients. A TCR beta motif made up of about eight highly homologous amino acid variants appeared to be characteristic of blood from ankylosing spondylitis patients. Some motif variants were previously reported in synovial fluid and blood of reactive arthritis patients, suggesting common disease-initiation mechanisms. In peripheral blood, the disease-linked clones were found at relatively low frequencies and had a CD8+ phenotype.

This clonotype has at least ten counts. Its target antigen remains unknown. Base qualities are missing; no much larger clone stands one base away. Inclusive of the bounding cysteine and phenylalanine, the CDR3 is 11 residues long. Just CDR3 DNA is preserved here, 33 bases in frame from base 1. Trimming costs V 3 bases and J 7 bases, and their ends lie 7 bases apart. Per the germline V gene (reference sequence), DFQATT is the CDR1 and SNEGSKA is the CDR2. Instrument on record: Illumina HiSeq 2500. Quantitative 5'-RACE with molecular barcodes was the method used to prepare the TCR beta libraries. Processing in the source paper ran as follows. A new computational method based on a probabilistic model of VDJ rearrangement was used to identify disease-linked TCR variants. In-frame beta chains were kept once TCRdb had trimmed the public reads at Q25 with fastp and called clones with MiXCR. Every distinct CDR3 protein forms one entry, paired with its most common genes and DNA. TCRdb, not the original authors, processed these V and J calls. Here the sample has about 170,000 distinct CDR3 sequences; about 16% occur a single time. Of the sample, over 7.5% falls within the top ten clones.

Sequencing was performed on blood, either unsorted or a sorted T cell fraction (not recorded which). This sequence uses TRBV20-1 and TRBJ2-1, with the D gene not confidently named. The TCR was taken from a male donor with ankylosing spondylitis or in good health (not recorded which). The CDR3 here reads CSARVGNEQFF. The bases are TGCAGTGCTAGGGTGGGGAATGAGCAGTTCTTC.